The source of this T cell receptor beta chain is a study of OX40 agonist ivuxolimab in advanced cancers. Background on the study: Three patients had partial responses: one hepatocellular carcinoma, two cutaneous melanoma. Findings and limits, study-wide: The study found that CD8+ T cells averaged more expanded clones than CD4+. At 0.1 to 3.0 mg/kg, CD4+ and CD8+ blood T cells expanded clonally by week 6.

The germline V gene has CDR1 SGHVS and CDR2 FNYEAQ. The V end lost 4 bases, the J end lost 8 bases, and 9 bases lay between the germline ends. The CDR3 runs 12 residues. Clones were read by immunoSEQ multiplex PCR, and TCRdb kept only the in-frame ones, dropping some. In the table there are over 13,000 clones, around 70% of which are singletons. As to this clone: Antigen specificity is unknown.

The gene calls are TRBV7-6 and TRBJ2-1; D perhaps matches TRBD2 (5 bases). Sequencing used CD4+ or CD8+ T cells sorted from blood, obtained in a trial of the OX40 agonist ivuxolimab. The TCR sequence derives from an adult with an advanced solid tumor such as melanoma, head and neck, liver or kidney cancer. This chain's CDR3 is CASSSMRDEQFF. CDR3 DNA sequence: TGTGCCAGCAGCTCAATGAGGGATGAGCAGTTCTTC.